This T cell receptor beta chain was captured in a study of blood T cell repertoires in COVID-19. At the level of the study: From T cells, B-cell-depleted T cells, or PBMCs came the material, which was cDNA or gDNA.

Original methodology: The assay estimated nucleated cells by amplifying reference gene primers. TCRdb's copy holds only in-frame clones and misses some; the assay was immunoSEQ multiplex PCR. The DNA was the basis for D and trimming; V, J and clone size are from that table. This repertoire shows around 150,000 clones, approximately 80% found once; its top ten account for approximately 7%. Per germline, CDR1 GTSNPN and CDR2 SVGIG (reference sequence). Germline trimming cut 0 bases from V and 6 bases from J; bases unmatched to any gene: 10. The CDR3 has 16 residues. In Seattle, patients joined the study during active infection and were tracked longitudinally.

Sample: peripheral blood. The chain is built from TRBV30 and TRBJ2-3; 9 bases are a match to TRBD2. The sequence derives from a woman in her forties with COVID-19, enrolled during active disease. The CDR3 DNA reads as TGTGCCTGGAGTGTAGGATTTAGCGGGAGTGGGGATACGCAGTATTTT. Translating it yields CAWSVGFSGSGDTQYF.